The TCR beta chain under discussion was sequenced for a study of T-cell memory formation after mild COVID-19. As for the study in general: Largely, the TCR clusters proved donor specific. Findings and limits, study-wide: Contracting clones from day 15 to 85 showed balanced CD4/CD8; later expanders favored CD4+. CD4+ contracting clones were mainly CM and EM; CD8+ ones, EMRA.

A 5'RACE reaction primed in the constant segment made cDNA libraries of TCR alpha and TCR beta, and these carried sample barcodes and UMIs. TCRdb reprocessed the 5' RACE reads with MiXCR, giving one entry per CDR3 protein. The sample has about 160,000 distinct CDR3 sequences, 30% to 35% seen once. For this clonotype: The target antigen is unknown.

Sample: PBMCs or a T cell subset sorted from them (not recorded which). This sequence was found in an adult woman who had mild COVID-19 (a few samples of this study predate the infection). Cell type and time point are not known.

CDR3 protein: CASSFGTGEQYF. DNA of the CDR3: TGTGCCAGCAGCTTTGGGACAGGCGAGCAGTACTTC. The chain uses TRBV7-6 and TRBJ2-7; TRBD1 matches 8 bases. V shed 3 bases and J 6 bases; nucleotides not matched to a gene: 1. The CDR3 has 12 amino acids. CDR1 and CDR2 from the germline V gene are SGHVS and FNYEAQ.